This note documents a single TCR beta chain sequence. Its antigen is as yet unknown. The sample comes from a study of T cell responses to AZD1222 COVID-19 vaccine. Trimming cost V 2 bases and J 4 bases; bases outside gene matches: 11. Germline values: CDR1 LGHDT, CDR2 YNNKEL (reference sequence). The CDR3 spans 18 residues. Findings and caveats of the study: Epitopes outside B.1.351 and B.1.1.7 mutated regions reportedly drew nearly half of spike TCRs.

This table comes from immunoSEQ multiplex PCR, and its TCRdb copy is limited to in-frame clones, with some not included. This table holds about 120,000 clones, roughly 90% found once. This receptor was taken from an adult in good health. This sequence joins TRBV3-1 (or the pseudogene TRBV3-2) and TRBJ2-3; 11 bases agree with TRBD2. The source material was peripheral blood, sampled on day 0 of AZD1222 vaccination. The CDR3 DNA reads as TGTGCCAGCAGCCAAATGGATAGCGGGAGGGATGATGCAGATACGCAGTATTTT. Its translation: CASSQMDSGRDDADTQYF.